This T cell receptor beta chain was sequenced for a study of blood T cell repertoires in COVID-19. Study as a whole: Sources were T cells, B-cell-depleted T cells, or PBMCs; the material itself was cDNA or gDNA.

Trimming removed 3 bases from V and 7 bases from J, with 10 bases in between. The germline V gene has CDR1 GTSNPN and CDR2 SVGIG (reference sequence). The CDR3 sequence is 11 residues long. Original processing notes: Reference gene primer amplification yielded estimated nucleated cell counts. The table came from immunoSEQ multiplex PCR; TCRdb's copy has only in-frame clones and leaves some out. V and J calls and clone size are those listed in that table; D and trimming were worked out from the DNA. The sample gives 200,000 to 300,000 clones, 84% of which show up once; about 2% is in the top ten. The source material was peripheral blood. This receptor was identified in a man aged 35-49 years who had recovered from COVID-19. This chain links TRBV30 with TRBJ2-7; maybe TRBD2 (5 bases). The CDR3 spells CAWSPGVEQYF. In nucleotides, the CDR3 is TGTGCCTGGAGCCCCGGGGTTGAGCAGTACTTC.